A selection of T cell receptor beta chains follows, all from one sample in a study of cytomegalovirus exposure and HLA in healthy donors. Libraries were prepared by immunoSEQ multiplex PCR; TCRdb keeps only in-frame clonotypes and omits some of them. The sample totals more than 130,000 clones. The specimen sequenced was PBMCs. All receptors derive from a man between 40 and 49 years old in good health and CMV-seronegative. Both conserved end residues are part of each CDR3. The D gene is left open where the match is weak.

d_gene	j_gene	v_gene	CDR3aa	CDR3nt
NA	TRBJ2-2	TRBV4-1	CASSLQSNTGELFF	TGCGCCAGCAGCCTTCAATCGAACACCGGGGAGCTGTTTTTT
TRBD2	TRBJ2-1	TRBV5-6	CASSTRLAGGLNEQFF	TGTGCCAGCAGCACCCGACTAGCGGGGGGGCTGAATGAGCAGTTCTTC
NA	TRBJ1-3	TRBV28	CASNPSGGGNTIYF	TGTGCCAGCAACCCATCGGGGGGTGGAAACACCATATATTTT
TRBD1	TRBJ2-7	TRBV6-1	CASSSNRGPYEQYF	TGTGCCAGCAGTAGTAACAGGGGACCCTACGAGCAGTACTTC
TRBD1	TRBJ1-3	TRBV5-6	CASSSPGQGAKISNTIYF	TGTGCCAGCAGCTCTCCGGGACAGGGGGCAAAAATTTCAAACACCATATATTTT
TRBD1	TRBJ1-2	TRBV19	CASIPGGYGYTF	TGTGCCAGTATCCCAGGGGGATATGGCTACACCTTC
TRBD1	TRBJ1-1	TRBV5-5	CASSREGQSGEAFF	TGTGCCAGCAGCCGAGAGGGACAGTCGGGGGAAGCTTTCTTT
TRBD2	TRBJ2-1	TRBV27	CASSLGTSGAWQFF	TGTGCCAGCAGTTTAGGGACTAGCGGGGCCTGGCAGTTCTTC
TRBD2	TRBJ2-7	TRBV27	CASSSGLAGQSYEQYF	TGTGCCAGCAGTTCGGGACTAGCGGGGCAATCCTACGAGCAGTACTTC
NA	TRBJ1-2	TRBV7-2	CASSFDWLYGYTF	TGTGCCAGCAGCTTTGACTGGCTCTATGGCTACACCTTC
NA	TRBJ2-1	TRBV20-1	CSAPHYNEQFF	TGCAGTGCTCCACACTACAATGAGCAGTTCTTC
NA	TRBJ2-1	TRBV29-1	CSVDRGSVNEQFF	TGCAGCGTTGATAGGGGCTCAGTCAATGAGCAGTTCTTC
NA	TRBJ2-1	TRBV2	CASRPSAGEQFF	TGTGCCAGCAGACCATCCGCCGGGGAGCAGTTCTTC
TRBD1	TRBJ2-3	TRBV4-1	CASSQDVGGHTDTQYF	TGCGCCAGCAGCCAAGACGTAGGGGGCCACACAGATACGCAGTATTTT
NA	TRBJ1-2	TRBV19	CASSIVADYGYTF	TGTGCCAGTAGTATAGTTGCAGACTATGGCTACACCTTC
NA	TRBJ2-5	TRBV11-2	CASSLGSGQETQYF	TGTGCCAGCAGCTTAGGATCGGGGCAAGAGACCCAGTACTTC
NA	TRBJ1-4	TRBV10-3	CAISPGEGLNEKLFF	TGTGCCATCAGCCCCGGGGAAGGGCTGAATGAAAAACTGTTTTTT
TRBD1	TRBJ1-4	TRBV4-2	CASSQDLADRDEKLFF	TGTGCCAGCAGCCAAGATCTAGCGGACAGGGATGAAAAACTGTTTTTT
TRBD2	TRBJ2-1	TRBV4-2	CASSQDLRGGMLYNEQFF	TGTGCCAGCAGCCAAGATCTTCGGGGGGGGATGCTCTACAATGAGCAGTTCTTC
TRBD1	TRBJ2-2	TRBV5-4	CASSLGGQGGTGELFF	TGTGCCAGCAGCTTGGGGGGACAGGGGGGCACCGGGGAGCTGTTTTTT
NA	TRBJ2-3	TRBV6-4	CASSPLGYLTDTQYF	TGTGCCAGCAGTCCCTTGGGCTACCTCACGGATACGCAGTATTTT
NA	TRBJ2-1	TRBV27	CASSDLQGGYNEQFF	TGTGCCAGCAGCGACTTACAGGGGGGGTACAATGAGCAGTTCTTC
NA	TRBJ1-2	TRBV14	CASSQDLRNGYTF	TGTGCCAGCAGCCAAGATCTGAGAAATGGCTACACCTTC
TRBD2	TRBJ2-7	TRBV4-1	CASSPLGGPPQGQYF	TGCGCCAGCAGCCCCCTGGGAGGGCCGCCGCAAGGGCAGTACTTC
NA	TRBJ2-7	TRBV4-2	CASSQAGSYEQYF	TGTGCCAGCAGCCAAGCGGGCTCCTACGAGCAGTACTTC
TRBD2	TRBJ2-1	TRBV7-6	CASSLEIWTSGGGYEQFF	TGTGCCAGCAGCTTAGAGATTTGGACTAGCGGGGGGGGTTATGAGCAGTTCTTC
TRBD1	TRBJ1-2	TRBV5-1	CASSLGGQGAVASGYTF	TGCGCCAGCAGCTTGGGGGGACAGGGGGCGGTTGCCTCTGGCTACACCTTC
NA	TRBJ1-5	TRBV18	CASSPPGSHNQPQHF	TGTGCCAGCTCACCACCGGGCAGTCACAATCAGCCCCAGCATTTT
NA	TRBJ2-1	TRBV5-4	CASSLAGGPGEQFF	TGTGCCAGCAGCTTGGCAGGGGGGCCTGGCGAGCAGTTCTTC
TRBD1	TRBJ1-1	TRBV11-3	CASSLRTGMSHTEAFF	TGTGCCAGCAGCTTACGGACAGGGATGAGTCACACTGAAGCTTTCTTT
NA	TRBJ2-5	TRBV7-2	CASAFNTETQYF	TGTGCCAGCGCCTTCAACACGGAGACCCAGTACTTC
TRBD1	TRBJ1-2	TRBV6-5	CASQGASGYTF	TGTGCCAGCCAGGGGGCGAGCGGCTACACCTTC
TRBD1	TRBJ2-1	TRBV11-3	CASSFRQGNEQFF	TGTGCCAGCAGCTTCAGACAGGGCAATGAGCAGTTCTTC
NA	TRBJ1-4	TRBV9	CASSVGGSTTNEKLFF	TGTGCCAGCAGCGTAGGGGGCAGCACAACTAATGAAAAACTGTTTTTT
TRBD2	TRBJ2-1	TRBV10-2	CASSRASGGPRLNEQFF	TGCGCCAGCAGTCGAGCTAGCGGGGGCCCCAGGTTGAATGAGCAGTTCTTC
NA	TRBJ2-7	TRBV21-1	CASSSGRDEQYF	TGTGCCAGCAGTTCTGGGAGGGACGAGCAGTACTTC
TRBD1	TRBJ2-7	TRBV25-1	CASSKWTGSYEQYF	TGTGCCAGCAGCAAGTGGACAGGCTCCTACGAGCAGTACTTC
TRBD1	TRBJ2-5	TRBV5-1	CASSPGQPYGEETQYF	TGCGCCAGCAGCCCGGGACAGCCCTACGGGGAAGAGACCCAGTACTTC
TRBD1	TRBJ2-1	TRBV9	CASSVEWDSYAYNEQFF	TGTGCCAGCAGCGTAGAGTGGGACAGCTACGCGTACAATGAGCAGTTCTTC
NA	TRBJ1-1	TRBV6-5	CASTYSEGNTEAFF	TGTGCCAGCACCTACTCGGAGGGGAACACTGAAGCTTTCTTT
TRBD2	TRBJ2-3	TRBV27	CASSLFTTSGADTQYF	TGTGCCAGCAGTTTATTCACGACTAGCGGGGCCGATACGCAGTATTTT
NA	TRBJ1-2	TRBV19	CASSIATGLGYTF	TGTGCCAGTAGTATCGCGACAGGTTTAGGCTACACCTTC
NA	TRBJ1-2	TRBV28	CASSFRVGYTF	TGTGCCAGCAGTTTCAGGGTTGGCTACACCTTC
NA	TRBJ1-1	TRBV29-1	CSVMYAGVMNTEAFF	TGCAGCGTCATGTATGCAGGGGTCATGAACACTGAAGCTTTCTTT
TRBD1	TRBJ2-4	TRBV18	CASSLWTGMENIQYF	TGTGCCAGCTCACTGTGGACAGGCATGGAAAACATTCAGTACTTC
TRBD1	TRBJ1-2	TRBV28	CASSGGGGQAFSYGYTF	TGTGCCAGCAGTGGGGGAGGGGGACAGGCTTTTTCCTATGGCTACACCTTC
NA	TRBJ1-3	TRBV19	CASSPRERRSGNTIYF	TGTGCCAGTAGTCCGCGGGAGAGACGCTCTGGAAACACCATATATTTT
NA	TRBJ1-1	TRBV18	CASRSFTGLENTEAFF	TGTGCCAGCCGATCTTTTACAGGGTTGGAAAACACTGAAGCTTTCTTT
NA	TRBJ2-7	TRBV4-2	CASSQDARRDSYEQYF	TGTGCCAGCAGCCAAGATGCTCGGCGGGACAGCTACGAGCAGTACTTC
NA	TRBJ1-1	TRBV7-2	CASSVRLTGGSNEAFF	TGTGCCAGCAGCGTACGCCTTACTGGGGGCTCGAATGAAGCTTTCTTT
TRBD1	TRBJ1-6	TRBV27	CASSLSPTGTGQSPLHF	TGTGCCAGCAGTTTATCGCCCACCGGGACAGGGCAGTCACCCCTCCACTTT
NA	TRBJ2-5	TRBV18	CASSPSGVVTQYF	TGTGCCAGCTCACCATCGGGGGTAGTGACCCAGTACTTC
TRBD1	TRBJ1-6	TRBV13	CASSYYPKMTGARHNSPLHF	TGTGCCAGCAGCTACTACCCTAAGATGACAGGGGCCCGGCATAATTCACCCCTCCACTTT
TRBD2	TRBJ2-7	TRBV5-4	CASSLASGGSYEQYF	TGTGCCAGCAGCTTAGCTAGCGGGGGGTCCTACGAGCAGTACTTC
TRBD2	TRBJ2-1	TRBV13	CASSTWLSGASGGFNEQFF	TGTGCCAGCAGCACCTGGCTCAGTGGGGCTAGCGGGGGGTTTAATGAGCAGTTCTTC
TRBD1	TRBJ1-2	TRBV7-2	CASSSRSTGTPNYGYTF	TGTGCCAGCAGCTCGCGATCGACAGGGACCCCTAACTATGGCTACACCTTC